This T cell receptor beta chain was documented in a study of cytomegalovirus exposure and HLA in healthy donors. Clones were sequenced by immunoSEQ multiplex PCR, and TCRdb holds only the in-frame ones, with some missing. The sample gives more than 250,000 clones, roughly 87% of which show up once; 1% to 1.5% is in the top ten. Germline CDR1 MNHEY, CDR2 SVGAGI. V shed 7 bases, J shed 0 bases, and the junction held 6 bases outside the gene matches. The CDR3 runs 15 residues. The donors were in the roughly 120-subject validation cohort, distinct from the roughly 670-subject first cohort. The specimen sequenced was PBMCs. The source is a young woman in good health and CMV-seropositive. The chain recombines TRBV6-5 with TRBJ1-2, with TRBD1 identical over 9 bases. The CDR3 nucleotides read TGTGCCAGCAATCCCGGGACAGGGACTAACTATGGCTACACCTTC. Translation: CASNPGTGTNYGYTF.